These 2 T cell receptor beta chains originate from one sample sequenced in a study of OX40 agonist ivuxolimab in advanced cancers. Clones were sequenced by immunoSEQ multiplex PCR, and TCRdb holds only the in-frame ones, with some missing. This table has tens of thousands of clones, approximately 90% appearing once. The sample here was CD4+ or CD8+ T cells sorted from blood, taken in a trial of the OX40 agonist ivuxolimab. These receptors came from an adult with an advanced solid tumor such as melanoma, head and neck, liver or kidney cancer.

The rearrangement uses TRBV27 and TRBJ2-4; 8 nucleotides line up with TRBD1. V lost 8 bases to trimming and J lost 4 bases; unmatched junction nucleotides: 22. This CDR3 is 19 amino acids long. From germline, CDR1 is MNHEY and CDR2 SMNVEV (reference sequence). The CDR3 nucleotides read TGTGCCAGCCGACCCGCCGGCGGACAGGGTTACAGTCGGAAAAACATTCAGTACTTC. Translation gives CASRPAGGQGYSRKNIQYF.

V gene TRBV4-1 combines with J gene TRBJ1-1; D is ambiguous. Germline values: CDR1 MGHRA, CDR2 YSYEKL. Trimming removed 1 base from V and 12 bases from J, with 18 bases in between. There are 14 residues in the CDR3. The CDR3 is CASSQAAGFRLTFF. The CDR3 bases are TGCGCCAGCAGCCAAGCGGCGGGGTTCCGCCTTACTTTCTTT.